Each of the 27 T cell receptor beta chains below was sequenced from the same sample in a study of cytomegalovirus exposure and HLA in healthy donors. The primer mix had 60 Vbeta and 13 Jbeta primers. Assay: immunoSEQ multiplex PCR; the TCRdb copy retains only in-frame clones and omits some. The data hold some 140,000 clones, with roughly three quarters observed a single time. Material for sequencing was PBMCs. The receptors were gathered from a man aged 25 to 45 in good health and CMV-seropositive.

This chain links TRBV25-1 with TRBJ2-5, with D possibly matching TRBD1 (6 bases). The CDR3 spans 14 residues. In germline, CDR1 is MGHDK, CDR2 SYGVNS. The germline V and J ends were trimmed by 2 bases and 5 bases, with 12 bases remaining between them. The DNA of the CDR3 is TGTGCCAGCAGTGAAACCAGGACAGTGGAGACCCAGTACTTC. The encoded protein is CASSETRTVETQYF.

This clone occurred a few times. The rearrangement joins TRBV6-4 to TRBJ2-1; D possibly corresponds to TRBD2 (6 bases). The CDR3 is 17 residues long. Per germline, CDR1 MRHNA and CDR2 SNTAGT. Trimming pared 0 bases from V and 0 bases from J, leaving 12 bases between. The CDR3 is CASSDSSGLSSYNEQFF. DNA for the CDR3: TGTGCCAGCAGTGACTCCAGCGGGCTGAGCTCCTACAATGAGCAGTTCTTC.

This clone has only one observation. The chain couples TRBV6-1 to TRBJ1-2; D gene ambiguous. The CDR3 loop spans 14 amino acids. Looked up from germline, CDR1 is MNHNS and CDR2 is SASEGT. The V gene lost 0 bases and the J gene lost 2 bases, with 7 bases spanning the gap. The CDR3 DNA reads as TGTGCCAGCAGTGAAGCTCCAGGAAACTATGGCTACACCTTC. It encodes CASSEAPGNYGYTF.

The rearrangement uses TRBV7-2 and TRBJ1-5; 7 nucleotides agree with TRBD1. V shed 5 bases, J shed 6 bases, and the junction held 10 bases outside the gene matches. Germline V lookup: CDR1 SGHTA, CDR2 FQGNSA. The CDR3 is 15 residues long. The CDR3 spells CASSPGGDRGQPQHF. As DNA, the CDR3 is TGTGCCAGCAGCCCGGGAGGGGACAGAGGTCAGCCCCAGCATTTT.

The chain uses TRBV5-6 and TRBJ2-1; 9 positions agree with TRBD2. This CDR3 contains 18 residues. The germline V gene encodes CDR1 SGHDT and CDR2 YYEEEE. Trimming at V came to 1 base and at J to 2 bases, leaving 10 bases not matched to a gene. CDR3 loop: CASSLYTAGGGTYNEQFF. CDR3 in DNA: TGTGCCAGCAGCTTGTATACAGCGGGAGGAGGAACCTACAATGAGCAGTTCTTC.

The genes are TRBV5-4 and TRBJ2-3, with 7 nucleotides matching TRBD2. Germline CDR1 is SGHNT and CDR2 is YYREEE (reference sequence). The junction had 6 bases not matched to a gene; V was cut back by 0 bases and J by 5 bases. This CDR3 contains 15 residues. The CDR3 bases are TGTGCCAGCAGCTTGGAGGGTGGCGGGAGAGATACGCAGTATTTT. Its protein is CASSLEGGGRDTQYF.

The V gene is TRBV2, the J gene TRBJ2-2; tentatively, D is TRBD1 (6 bases). Germline values: CDR1 SNHLY, CDR2 FYNNEI. This CDR3 comprises 15 residues. V shed 4 bases and J shed 7 bases, with 16 bases lying between them. The CDR3 loop is CASSAGVLGIGELFF. In DNA, the CDR3 is TGTGCCAGCAGTGCAGGGGTTTTAGGGATCGGGGAGCTGTTTTTT.

The chain recombines TRBV25-1 with TRBJ2-1, with 9 positions matching TRBD2. V shed 9 bases and J 6 bases; nucleotides not matched to a gene: 12. From germline, CDR1 is MGHDK and CDR2 SYGVNS. The CDR3 sequence is 15 residues long. This chain's CDR3 is CASKESGRILNEQFF. The CDR3 region has the DNA TGTGCCAGTAAAGAAAGCGGGAGGATCCTCAATGAGCAGTTCTTC.

The chain links TRBV6-6 to TRBJ2-1, with 9 bases aligning to TRBD1. In germline, CDR1 is MNHNY, CDR2 SVGAGI (reference sequence). The CDR3 runs to 15 residues. V was clipped by 6 bases and J by 8 bases; unmatched bases: 11. The CDR3 DNA is TGTGCCAGCAGCCCCGGGACAGGGTTATACGATGAGCAGTTCTTC. It is translated as CASSPGTGLYDEQFF.

V gene TRBV19 combines with J gene TRBJ1-5; 9 bases are a match to TRBD1. The V gene's germline CDR1 is LNHDA and CDR2 SQIVND (reference sequence). V was pared by 6 bases and J by 1 base, with 4 bases of the junction left unmatched. The CDR3 runs 15 residues. CDR3 protein: CASRKGQGSNQPQHF. In DNA form, the CDR3 reads TGTGCCAGTAGGAAAGGACAGGGGAGCAATCAGCCCCAGCATTTT.

The chain uses TRBV10-1 and TRBJ2-7, with 10 bases fitting TRBD2. CDR1 WNHNN and CDR2 SYGVQD come from the germline V gene (reference sequence). The CDR3 length is 15 residues. After removal of 0 bases from V and 5 bases from J, the junction contained 4 bases not matched to a gene. CDR3 loop: CASSESTSGTHEQYF. In DNA, the CDR3 is TGCGCCAGCAGTGAGTCTACTAGCGGGACCCACGAGCAGTACTTC.

This chain uses TRBV30 with TRBJ1-2; D perhaps matches TRBD1 (5 bases). V lost 1 base to trimming and J lost 0 bases, with 12 bases between them. Germline V gene data show CDR1 as GTSNPN and CDR2 as SVGIG (reference sequence). CDR3 length: 15 amino acids. CDR3 region: CAWSADRFPNYGYTF. The CDR3 DNA is TGTGCCTGGAGTGCAGACAGATTTCCTAACTATGGCTACACCTTC. The full variable domain, its missing parts supplied by reference TRBV30 and TRBJ1-2, is SQTIHQWPATLVQPVGSPLSLECTVEGTSNPNLYWYRQAAGRGLQLLFYSVGIGQISSEVPQNLSASRPQDRQFILSSKKLLLSDSGFYLCAWSADRFPNYGYTFGSGTRLTVV.

The V and J genes are TRBV30 and TRBJ2-1; TRBD2 agrees at 13 bases. V lost 1 base, J lost 1 base, and 7 bases stayed unmatched. The CDR3 totals 18 residues. Germline CDR1 is GTSNPN and CDR2 is SVGIG (reference sequence). The CDR3 sequence is CAWSGLAGGRGSYNEQFF. As DNA, the CDR3 is TGTGCCTGGAGTGGACTAGCGGGAGGTAGGGGATCCTACAATGAGCAGTTCTTC. The entire variable domain, with the rest obtained from reference TRBV30 and TRBJ2-1, is as follows: SQTIHQWPATLVQPVGSPLSLECTVEGTSNPNLYWYRQAAGRGLQLLFYSVGIGQISSEVPQNLSASRPQDRQFILSSKKLLLSDSGFYLCAWSGLAGGRGSYNEQFFGPGTRLTVL.

The J gene is TRBJ2-7, the V gene TRBV10-3, with D perhaps matching TRBD2 (7 bases). The CDR3 spans 15 residues. Germline lookup yields CDR1 ENHRY and CDR2 SYGVKD. Trimming stripped 3 bases from V and 4 bases from J, with 16 bases between. The CDR3 DNA follows: TGTGCCATCAGTGATCTCGGGGGGCTTGGGTACGAGCAGTACTTC. Translating it yields CAISDLGGLGYEQYF.

J is TRBJ2-1 and V is TRBV27, with D tentatively TRBD1 (6 bases). There are 16 residues in the CDR3. The V end lost 0 bases, the J end lost 3 bases, and 12 bases lay between the germline ends. Per germline, CDR1 MNHEY and CDR2 SMNVEV (reference sequence). For the CDR3, the DNA is TGTGCCAGCAGTTTATCGAACAGGGAGATCTACAATGAGCAGTTCTTC. Translating it yields CASSLSNREIYNEQFF.

This chain links TRBV18 with TRBJ2-5; D gene unclear. The DNA end is more similar to TRBJ2-7, so the J call may be wrong. This CDR3 is 14 amino acids long. Germline V gene sequence: CDR1 KGHSH, CDR2 LQKENI. The CDR3 here is CASSPPWDSYEQYF. CDR3 DNA: TGTGCCAGCTCACCACCGTGGGACTCCTACGAGCAGTACTTC.

In its sample, this clone was seen a few times. The CDR3 loop reads CASSRRQGRDGYTF. Here the CDR3 DNA reads TGTGCCAGCAGCCGGCGCCAGGGTCGGGATGGCTACACCTTC. V usage is TRBV7-2 and J usage is TRBJ1-2; possibly TRBD1 for D (5 bases). Deletions cut 5 bases from V and 6 bases from J, with 16 bases between. Per the germline V gene, CDR1 is SGHTA and CDR2 is FQGNSA. This CDR3 is 14 amino acids long.

The chain joins TRBV18 to TRBJ2-7, with D perhaps matching TRBD1 (6 bases). The V end was cut by 3 bases, the J end by 3 bases, with 9 bases between. The CDR3 is 13 residues long. Germline assignment: CDR1 KGHSH and CDR2 LQKENI. The CDR3 DNA follows: TGTGCCAGCTCACCTCGACAGGACTACGAGCAGTACTTC. Protein: CASSPRQDYEQYF.

The CDR3 is CSVEGASTDTQYF. Here the CDR3 DNA reads TGCAGCGTTGAGGGAGCTAGCACAGATACGCAGTATTTT. The J gene is TRBJ2-3, the V gene TRBV29-1; D may be TRBD2 (5 bases). Germline V gene sequence: CDR1 SQVTM, CDR2 ANQGSEA. CDR3 size: 13 residues. V was cut by 3 bases and J by 0 bases, with 7 bases left in between.

The chain uses TRBV10-3 and TRBJ2-1; D is uncertain. Trimming took off 0 bases at V and 6 bases at J, with 3 bases between the two ends. Per germline, CDR1 ENHRY and CDR2 SYGVKD. This CDR3 spans 12 amino acids. The CDR3 loop is CAISESANEQFF. In DNA, the CDR3 is TGTGCCATCAGTGAGTCGGCCAATGAGCAGTTCTTC.

The V call is TRBV7-8, the J call TRBJ2-1; D possibly corresponds to TRBD1 (6 bases). Trimming left V 6 bases short and J 14 bases short, with 29 bases between. The germline V gene has CDR1 SGHVS and CDR2 FQNEAQ. The CDR3 spans 16 residues. CDR3 nucleotides: TGTGCCAGCAGTTCCGGGACATCTGCATGGTCGACCCCGAAGTTCTTC. Its protein is CASSSGTSAWSTPKFF.

J is TRBJ1-3 and V is TRBV6-6, with TRBD1 matching 8 bases. Germline CDR1 and CDR2: MNHNY and SVGAGI (reference sequence). The length of the CDR3 is 12 residues. Trimming removed 5 bases from V and 13 bases from J; junction bases left unmatched: 7. The CDR3 DNA reads as TGTGCCAGCAGTCCCGGACAGGGACGAATATATTTT. It encodes CASSPGQGRIYF.

This clone was observed a single time. The gene calls are TRBV6-1 and TRBJ2-7; possible D gene TRBD1, 6 bases. CDR1 is MNHNS and CDR2 is SASEGT in the germline V gene. This CDR3 contains 13 residues. The V end lost 5 bases, the J end lost 6 bases, and 14 bases lay between the germline ends. The CDR3 DNA sequence: TGTGCCAGCAGTTGGTCAGGGGTTGGCGAGCAGTACTTC. Its translation: CASSWSGVGEQYF.

The V gene is TRBV30, the J gene TRBJ2-1; 14 bases are shared with TRBD2. The CDR3 length is 16 residues. Germline values: CDR1 GTSNPN, CDR2 SVGIG (reference sequence). Trimming cost V 3 bases and J 9 bases; bases outside gene matches: 10. This CDR3 is CAWSDPTSGRASEQFF. The CDR3 region has the DNA TGTGCCTGGAGCGACCCGACTAGCGGGAGGGCCAGTGAGCAGTTCTTC.

There are a few counts of this clone. The chain couples TRBV27 to TRBJ2-7; 11 positions agree with TRBD1. Germline CDR1 MNHEY, CDR2 SMNVEV (reference sequence). This CDR3 spans 15 amino acids. V gave up 6 bases and J gave up 4 bases; unmatched junction bases: 8. CDR3 sequence: CASSRTGGQGYEQYF. CDR3 DNA sequence: TGTGCCAGCAGCAGGACAGGGGGCCAGGGGTACGAGCAGTACTTC.

The chain combines TRBV19 with TRBJ1-1, with 7 bases fitting TRBD1. Germline V gene sequence: CDR1 LNHDA, CDR2 SQIVND (reference sequence). V trimming: 5 bases; J trimming: 6 bases; junction bases outside the gene matches: 6. The CDR3 has 13 residues. The CDR3 loop is CASSADRASEAFF. CDR3 coding DNA: TGTGCCAGTAGTGCAGACAGGGCGTCTGAAGCTTTCTTT.

V and J are TRBV21-1 and TRBJ2-1; TRBD2, the table's D call, lacks a check against the DNA. TRBV21-1 is recorded as a pseudogene. This CDR3 region has 23 residues. CDR3 DNA: TGTGCCAGCAGCAAAGCGCTTTGCTTTGGCGGGAGGGCCACTCGCTACTCCTACAATGAGCAGTTCTTC. Its protein is CASSKALCFGGRATRYSYNEQFF.